This T cell receptor beta chain was obtained from a study of T cell repertoires in cytomegalovirus infection. One entry per CDR3 protein, called by TCRdb with MiXCR from the reads. Here the sample spans some 450,000 distinct CDR3 sequences, approximately 33% being singletons. The germline CDR1 and CDR2 sequences are SNHLY and FYNNEI. There are 13 residues in the CDR3. Trimming removed 4 bases at V and 5 bases at J, with 11 bases between. The table lists this clonotype with a few counts. The receptor comes from a human donor in good health (CMV status not recorded). Some clones in this sample may be carry-over from other donors' samples. The sequencing input was PBMCs. V and J are TRBV2 and TRBJ1-1, with TRBD1 as a possible D gene (5 bases). Written as DNA, the CDR3 is TGTGCCAGCAGTGGGACGGAGGGGACTGAAGCTTTCTTT. Protein sequence: CASSGTEGTEAFF.